A selection of T cell receptor beta chains follows, all from one sample in a study of immune cell composition in non-small cell lung cancer. Using immunoSEQ multiplex PCR, the repertoire was profiled, and TCRdb retains in-frame clones only, with some absent. This repertoire shows about 5,300 clones, about 88% found once; its top ten account for 5% to 6.5%. The specimen sequenced was non-adjacent lung tissue. The receptors were gathered from a human donor with non-small cell lung cancer. Some clones in this sample may be carry-over from other donors' samples. Each CDR3 is given with its conserved first and last residue. The D gene is left open where the match is weak. Part of the rows lack a size; the others show once, few, many or a class for expanded clones.

clone_size: -; v_call: TRBV4-3; cdr3_length: 16; j_call: TRBJ1-3; d_call: TRBD1; cdr3_nt: TGCGCCAGCAGCCTAGGACAGGGCCTCTCTGGAAACACCATATATTTT; cdr3_aa: CASSLGQGLSGNTIYF
clone_size: -; v_call: TRBV6-5; cdr3_length: 13; j_call: TRBJ1-2; d_call: -; cdr3_nt: TGTGCCAGCAGCTTGGGACATAACTATGGCTACACCTTC; cdr3_aa: CASSLGHNYGYTF
clone_size: -; v_call: TRBV7-6; cdr3_length: 15; j_call: TRBJ2-7; d_call: -; cdr3_nt: TGTGCCAGCCCAAAAAGACAGGCTTACTCCTACGAGCAGTACTTC; cdr3_aa: CASPKRQAYSYEQYF
clone_size: -; v_call: TRBV6-5; cdr3_length: 13; j_call: TRBJ1-6; d_call: -; cdr3_nt: TGTGCCAGCAGACGACAGAATAATTCACCCCTCCACTTT; cdr3_aa: CASRRQNNSPLHF
clone_size: -; v_call: TRBV5-6; cdr3_length: 13; j_call: TRBJ2-7; d_call: -; cdr3_nt: TGTGCCAGCACCCTGGACACCACTGCCGAGCAGTACTTC; cdr3_aa: CASTLDTTAEQYF
clone_size: -; v_call: TRBV4-1; cdr3_length: 15; j_call: TRBJ2-7; d_call: TRBD1; cdr3_nt: TGCGCCAGCAGCCAAGTGGACAGGGGATCCTACGAGCAGTACTTC; cdr3_aa: CASSQVDRGSYEQYF
clone_size: few; v_call: TRBV4-1; cdr3_length: 16; j_call: TRBJ2-3; d_call: -; cdr3_nt: TGCGCCAGCAGCCAAGGGTTGGGAGCGAGCACAGATACGCAGTATTTT; cdr3_aa: CASSQGLGASTDTQYF
clone_size: once; v_call: TRBV7-2; cdr3_length: 14; j_call: TRBJ1-1; d_call: TRBD1; cdr3_nt: TGTGCCAGCAGCTCACAGGGGGCCCACACTGAAGCTTTCTTT; cdr3_aa: CASSSQGAHTEAFF
clone_size: -; v_call: TRBV5-5; cdr3_length: 16; j_call: TRBJ1-2; d_call: TRBD1; cdr3_nt: TGTGCCAGCAGCCTAGCCCTTCTCGGAGGACAGGGAGGCTACACCTTC; cdr3_aa: CASSLALLGGQGGYTF
clone_size: -; v_call: TRBV29-1; cdr3_length: 13; j_call: TRBJ1-3; d_call: -; cdr3_nt: TGCAGCGCCAGTTTCAACTCTGGAAACACCATATATTTT; cdr3_aa: CSASFNSGNTIYF
clone_size: -; v_call: TRBV6-5; cdr3_length: 13; j_call: TRBJ2-3; d_call: -; cdr3_nt: TGTGCCAGCAGTTACCCGGGGGGCGATACGCAGTATTTT; cdr3_aa: CASSYPGGDTQYF
clone_size: -; v_call: TRBV7-3; cdr3_length: 13; j_call: TRBJ2-3; d_call: -; cdr3_nt: TGTGCCAGCAGCCTGGGGACTTGGGATACGCAGTATTTT; cdr3_aa: CASSLGTWDTQYF
clone_size: -; v_call: TRBV6-1; cdr3_length: 17; j_call: TRBJ1-5; d_call: -; cdr3_nt: TGTGCCAGCAGTGAACGGGAACTGACCGATAGCAATCAGCCCCAGCATTTT; cdr3_aa: CASSERELTDSNQPQHF
clone_size: -; v_call: TRBV7-2; cdr3_length: 14; j_call: TRBJ1-1; d_call: -; cdr3_nt: TGTGCCAGCAGCGTTGACAGGTGGGTCACTGAAGCTTTCTTT; cdr3_aa: CASSVDRWVTEAFF
clone_size: -; v_call: TRBV6-5; cdr3_length: 15; j_call: TRBJ2-3; d_call: TRBD2; cdr3_nt: TGTGCCAGCAGTCGGAGCGGGAGTAAGGCAGATACGCAGTATTTT; cdr3_aa: CASSRSGSKADTQYF
clone_size: -; v_call: TRBV5-5; cdr3_length: 16; j_call: TRBJ2-3; d_call: -; cdr3_nt: TGTGCCAGCAGCTTGGACCCACAGGGGAGGACAGATACGCAGTATTTT; cdr3_aa: CASSLDPQGRTDTQYF